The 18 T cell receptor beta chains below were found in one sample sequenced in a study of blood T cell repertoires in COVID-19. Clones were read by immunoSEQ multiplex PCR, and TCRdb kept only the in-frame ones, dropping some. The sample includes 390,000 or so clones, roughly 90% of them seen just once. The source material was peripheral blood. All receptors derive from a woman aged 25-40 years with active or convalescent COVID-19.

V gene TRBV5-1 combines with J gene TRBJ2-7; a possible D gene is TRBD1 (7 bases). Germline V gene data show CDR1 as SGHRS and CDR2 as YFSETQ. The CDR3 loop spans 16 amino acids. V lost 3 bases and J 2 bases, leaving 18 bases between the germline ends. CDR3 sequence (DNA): TGCGCCAGCAGCTCAACGGCGGGACAGCTGCCCTACGAGCAGTACTTC. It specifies CASSSTAGQLPYEQYF.

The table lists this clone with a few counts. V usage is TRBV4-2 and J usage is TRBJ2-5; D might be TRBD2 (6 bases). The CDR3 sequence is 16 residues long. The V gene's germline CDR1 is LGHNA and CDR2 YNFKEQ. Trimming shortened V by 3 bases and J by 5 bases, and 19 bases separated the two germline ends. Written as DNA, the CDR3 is TGTGCCAGCAGCCAGGCCCCAGCGGGCTTGGAGGAGACCCAGTACTTC. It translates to CASSQAPAGLEETQYF.

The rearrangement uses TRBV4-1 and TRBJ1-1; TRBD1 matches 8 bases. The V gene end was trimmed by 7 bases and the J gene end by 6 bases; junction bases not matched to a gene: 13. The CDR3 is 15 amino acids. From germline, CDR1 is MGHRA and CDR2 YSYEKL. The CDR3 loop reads CASNRASGGISEAFF. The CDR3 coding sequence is TGCGCCAGCAATCGAGCCTCAGGGGGCATTTCTGAAGCTTTCTTT.

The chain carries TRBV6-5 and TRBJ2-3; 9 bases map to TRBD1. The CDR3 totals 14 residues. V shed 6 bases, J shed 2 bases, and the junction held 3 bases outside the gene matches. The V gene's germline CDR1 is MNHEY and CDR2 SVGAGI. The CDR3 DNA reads TGTGCCAGCAGGAGGGACAGGGTCACAGATACGCAGTATTTT. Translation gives CASRRDRVTDTQYF.

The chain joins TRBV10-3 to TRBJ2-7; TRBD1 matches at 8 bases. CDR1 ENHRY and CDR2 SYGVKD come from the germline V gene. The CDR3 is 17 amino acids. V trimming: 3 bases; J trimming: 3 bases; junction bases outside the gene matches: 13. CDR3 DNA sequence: TGTGCCATCAGTGAAGGCGTCGGAGGACAGGGACTCTACGAGCAGTACTTC. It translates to CAISEGVGGQGLYEQYF.

CDR3 sequence: CASSPSGGAETQYF. For the CDR3, the DNA is TGCGCCAGCAGCCCCAGCGGGGGGGCTGAGACCCAGTACTTC. The chain recombines TRBV5-1 with TRBJ2-5, with TRBD2 matching over 10 bases. CDR1 SGHRS and CDR2 YFSETQ come from the germline V gene. This CDR3 contains 14 residues. The V segment lost 4 bases and the J segment 5 bases; nucleotides outside the gene matches: 5.

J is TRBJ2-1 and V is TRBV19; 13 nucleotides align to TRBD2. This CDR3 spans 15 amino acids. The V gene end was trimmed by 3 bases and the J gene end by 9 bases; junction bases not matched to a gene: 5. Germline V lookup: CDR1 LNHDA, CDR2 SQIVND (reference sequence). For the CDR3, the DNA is TGTGCCAGTAGTATGGGACTAGCGGGGTGGGGTGAGCAGTTCTTC. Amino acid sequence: CASSMGLAGWGEQFF.

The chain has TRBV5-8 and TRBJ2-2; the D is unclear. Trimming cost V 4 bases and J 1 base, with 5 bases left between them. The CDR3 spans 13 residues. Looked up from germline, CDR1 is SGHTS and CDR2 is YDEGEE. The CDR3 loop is CASSGWNTGELFF. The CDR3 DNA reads TGTGCCAGCAGCGGCTGGAACACCGGGGAGCTGTTTTTT. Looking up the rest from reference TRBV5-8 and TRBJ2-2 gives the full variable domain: EAGVTQSPTHLIKTRGQQATLRCSPISGHTSVYWYQQALGLGLQFLLWYDEGEERNRGNFPPRFSGRQFPNYSSELNVNALELEDSALYLCASSGWNTGELFFGEGSRLTVL.

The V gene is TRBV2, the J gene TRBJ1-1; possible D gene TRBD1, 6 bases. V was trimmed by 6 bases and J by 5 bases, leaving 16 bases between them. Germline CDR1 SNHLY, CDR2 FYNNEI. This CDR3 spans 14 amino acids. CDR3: CASSKTGRGTEAFF. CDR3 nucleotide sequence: TGTGCCAGCAGCAAAACAGGGAGAGGTACTGAAGCTTTCTTT.

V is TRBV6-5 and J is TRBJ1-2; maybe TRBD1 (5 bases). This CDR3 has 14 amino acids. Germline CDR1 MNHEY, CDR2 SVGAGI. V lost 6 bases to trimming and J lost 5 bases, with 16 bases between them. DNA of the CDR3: TGTGCCAGCAGCCTCCTCGGAGGGGAGTATGGCTACACCTTC. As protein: CASSLLGGEYGYTF.

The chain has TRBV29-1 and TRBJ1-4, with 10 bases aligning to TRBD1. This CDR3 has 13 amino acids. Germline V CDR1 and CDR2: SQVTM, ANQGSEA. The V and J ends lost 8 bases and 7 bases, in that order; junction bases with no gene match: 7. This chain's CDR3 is CSSRQGAGEKLFF. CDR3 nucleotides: TGCAGCTCCCGACAGGGGGCAGGTGAAAAACTGTTTTTT.

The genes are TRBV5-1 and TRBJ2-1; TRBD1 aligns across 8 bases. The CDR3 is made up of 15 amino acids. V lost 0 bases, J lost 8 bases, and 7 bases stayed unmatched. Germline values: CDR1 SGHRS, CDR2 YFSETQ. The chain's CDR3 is CASSLVGDRIDEQFF. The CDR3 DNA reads TGCGCCAGCAGCTTGGTTGGGGACAGGATCGATGAGCAGTTCTTC.

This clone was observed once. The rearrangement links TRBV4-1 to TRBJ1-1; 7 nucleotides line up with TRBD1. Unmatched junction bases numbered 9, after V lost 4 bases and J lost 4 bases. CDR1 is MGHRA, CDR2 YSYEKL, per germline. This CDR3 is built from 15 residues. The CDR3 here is CASSPSTGVGTEAFF. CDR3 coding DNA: TGCGCCAGCAGCCCGAGTACAGGGGTTGGCACTGAAGCTTTCTTT.

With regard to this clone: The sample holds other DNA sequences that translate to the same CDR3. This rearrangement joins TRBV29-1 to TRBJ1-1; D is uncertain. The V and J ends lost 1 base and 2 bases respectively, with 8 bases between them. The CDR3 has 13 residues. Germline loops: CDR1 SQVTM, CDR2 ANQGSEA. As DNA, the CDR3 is TGCAGCGTTGAAGGCAGATTAAACACTGAAGCTTTCTTT. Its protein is CSVEGRLNTEAFF.

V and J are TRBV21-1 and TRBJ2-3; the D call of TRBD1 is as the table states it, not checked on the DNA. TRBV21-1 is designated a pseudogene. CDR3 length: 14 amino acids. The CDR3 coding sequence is TGTGCCAGCAGACGTGACAGGGGCGCAGATACGCAGTATTTT. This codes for CASRRDRGADTQYF.

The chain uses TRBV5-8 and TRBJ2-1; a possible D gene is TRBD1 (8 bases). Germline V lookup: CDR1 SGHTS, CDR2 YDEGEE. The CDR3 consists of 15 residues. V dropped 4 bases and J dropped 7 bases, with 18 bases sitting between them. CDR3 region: CASSPNVQGGNEQFF. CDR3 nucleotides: TGTGCCAGCAGCCCTAACGTACAGGGGGGGAATGAGCAGTTCTTC.

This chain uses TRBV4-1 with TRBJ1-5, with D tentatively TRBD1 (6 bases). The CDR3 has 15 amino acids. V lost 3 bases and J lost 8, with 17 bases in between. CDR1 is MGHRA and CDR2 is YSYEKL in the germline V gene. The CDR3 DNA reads TGCGCCAGCAGCCATTTCTCAGGGGATCATAAGCCCCAGCATTTT. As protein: CASSHFSGDHKPQHF.

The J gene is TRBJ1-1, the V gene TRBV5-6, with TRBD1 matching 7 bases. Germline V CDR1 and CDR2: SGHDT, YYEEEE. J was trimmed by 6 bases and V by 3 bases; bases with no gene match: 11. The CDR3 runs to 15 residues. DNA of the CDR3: TGTGCCAGCAGCTGGGAACTAACAGGGACAGCTGAAGCTTTCTTT. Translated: CASSWELTGTAEAFF.